This T cell receptor beta chain emerged from a study of blood T cell repertoires in COVID-19. Method: immunoSEQ multiplex PCR; TCRdb's copy keeps in-frame clones and lacks some. The sample lists around 220,000 clones, roughly 87% occurring once. CDR1 and CDR2 (germline): MDHEN, SYDVKM. The germline V and J ends were trimmed by 3 bases and 7 bases, with 16 bases remaining between them. This CDR3 has 15 amino acids. V gene TRBV28 combines with J gene TRBJ1-5; D uncertain. Sequenced: peripheral blood. The receptor was derived from a man aged 40-50 years with active or convalescent COVID-19. CDR3 DNA: TGTGCCAGCAGTTTGAGCAGACTCCCCCGGCAGCCCCAGCATTTT. Its protein is CASSLSRLPRQPQHF.